The 27 T cell receptor beta chains reported below all come from one sample, sequenced in a study of T cell responses to AZD1222 COVID-19 vaccine. The method was immunoSEQ multiplex PCR; TCRdb's version includes in-frame clones alone and lacks a portion of them. The data hold over 120,000 clones, with around 92% observed a single time. The source was peripheral blood, collected 28 days after the second AZD1222 dose. The receptors were sampled from an adult who received the AZD1222 COVID-19 vaccine.

This clone has more than one count but fewer than ten. This chain uses TRBV28 with TRBJ2-7; D is possibly TRBD1 (6 bases). Germline CDR1 and CDR2: MDHEN and SYDVKM. V shed 3 bases and J shed 5 bases, with 17 bases lying between them. This CDR3 region has 15 residues. CDR3 nucleotides: TGTGCCAGCAGTTTCCGGGACAAGGGGATGGACGAGCAGTACTTC. Translated: CASSFRDKGMDEQYF.

The chain combines TRBV7-8 with TRBJ1-4; unclear D gene. This CDR3 comprises 14 residues. Germline V gives CDR1 SGHVS, CDR2 FQNEAQ. V shed 2 bases and J shed 8 bases, with 12 bases lying between them. The CDR3 DNA reads TGTGCCAGCAGCTTAATGGGCCAAGGGGAAAAACTGTTTTTT. Encoded protein: CASSLMGQGEKLFF.

This clone was observed a single time. The rearrangement joins TRBV28 to TRBJ2-7; the D is unclear. The CDR3 has 12 amino acids. From germline, CDR1 is MDHEN and CDR2 SYDVKM. With 7 bases removed from V and 2 bases from J, the gap between germline ends came to 9 bases. The CDR3 bases are TGTGCCAGCATCAGTCTTGCCTACGAGCAGTACTTC. Translating gives CASISLAYEQYF.

This clone was found once. The V call is TRBV27, the J call TRBJ2-5; tentative D call: TRBD1 (7 bases). CDR3 size: 14 residues. The V end lost 0 bases, the J end lost 9 bases, and 14 bases lay between the germline ends. Germline values: CDR1 MNHEY, CDR2 SMNVEV (reference sequence). The CDR3 is CASSLSNIRGAQYF. CDR3 sequence (DNA): TGTGCCAGCAGTTTATCGAATATCAGGGGGGCCCAGTACTTC.

The chain combines TRBV21-1 with TRBJ1-2; the listed D gene, TRBD1, was not tested against the DNA. TRBV21-1 is given as a pseudogene. The CDR3 totals 13 residues. In DNA, the CDR3 is TGTGCCAGCAGCAAACAGGGCGACTATGGCTACACCTTC. This codes for CASSKQGDYGYTF.

The CDR3 DNA follows: TGTGCCAGCAGTCCGAACAGGGGCGACTACACCTTC. This sequence encodes CASSPNRGDYTF. The chain has TRBV27 and TRBJ1-2; 7 bases fit TRBD1. Per the germline V gene, CDR1 is MNHEY and CDR2 is SMNVEV (reference sequence). The J segment lost 10 bases and the V segment lost 5 bases, leaving 7 bases of the junction unmatched. This CDR3 comprises 12 residues.

The chain employs TRBV18 and TRBJ2-7; D is uncertain. Germline CDR1 is KGHSH and CDR2 is LQKENI. The V gene lost 5 bases and the J gene lost 5 bases, with 13 bases spanning the gap. CDR3 length equals 13 residues. In nucleotides, the CDR3 is TGTGCCAGCTCATCGGCCTCGTTCCACGAGCAGTACTTC. Residues: CASSSASFHEQYF.

V is TRBV24-1 and J is TRBJ2-3; a possible D gene is TRBD1 (5 bases). The CDR3 runs 15 residues. Trimming cost V 0 bases and J 5 bases, with 11 bases left between them. Germline CDR1 is KGHDR and CDR2 is SFDVKD. CDR3 nucleotides: TGTGCCACCAGTGATTTGGGGGCACAGTTAGATACGCAGTATTTT. Protein: CATSDLGAQLDTQYF.

The chain has TRBV20-1 and TRBJ2-7; D unclear. This CDR3 has 11 amino acids. The V end was cut by 3 bases, the J end by 3 bases, with 6 bases between. Germline CDR1 reads DFQATT; CDR2 reads SNEGSKA (reference sequence). CDR3 region: CSASIGYEQYF. The CDR3 bases are TGCAGTGCTAGCATAGGCTACGAGCAGTACTTC.

This chain uses TRBV10-2 with TRBJ1-2, with 12 bases that match TRBD1. Germline-derived CDR1 and CDR2 are WSHSY and SAAADI. This CDR3 contains 15 residues. V lost 0 bases to trimming and J lost 7 bases; unmatched junction nucleotides: 3. The CDR3 region has the DNA TGCGCCAGCAGTGAGTCGGGACAGGGGGCTGGTGGCTACACCTTC. It specifies CASSESGQGAGGYTF.

The chain has TRBV5-1 and TRBJ1-3; possible D gene TRBD1, 5 bases. Trimming removed 4 bases from V and 1 base from J, with 9 bases in between. Germline V gene lookup returns CDR1 SGHRS and CDR2 YFSETQ. The CDR3 loop spans 14 amino acids. The CDR3 loop reads CASSPGGSGNTIYF. The CDR3 region has the DNA TGCGCCAGCAGCCCCGGGGGATCTGGAAACACCATATATTTT.

The rearrangement joins TRBV7-9 to TRBJ2-3; the D is unclear. V dropped 1 base and J dropped 0 bases, with 8 bases sitting between them. The CDR3 has 15 amino acids. Germline values: CDR1 SEHNR, CDR2 FQNEAQ (reference sequence). CDR3 region: CASSLGLDSTDTQYF. CDR3 coding DNA: TGTGCCAGCAGCTTAGGCTTGGACAGCACAGATACGCAGTATTTT.

This clone occurred a few times. V gene TRBV18 combines with J gene TRBJ1-2; 7 bases map to TRBD1. The CDR3 sequence is 12 residues long. V shed 3 bases and J 7 bases; nucleotides not matched to a gene: 2. Germline V CDR1 and CDR2: KGHSH, LQKENI. The CDR3 reads CASSPDRVGYTF. The CDR3 DNA reads as TGTGCCAGCTCACCCGACAGGGTTGGCTACACCTTC.

The V and J genes are TRBV5-5 and TRBJ2-7, with 11 positions matching TRBD1. The V gene end was trimmed by 2 bases and the J gene end by 2 bases; junction bases not matched to a gene: 3. The CDR3 is 15 residues long. Germline V gene lookup returns CDR1 SGHKS and CDR2 YYEKEE (reference sequence). As DNA, the CDR3 is TGTGCCAGCAGCTTTCCGGGACAGGGGGCCTACGAGCAGTACTTC. Its protein product is CASSFPGQGAYEQYF.

The chain is built from TRBV6-4 and TRBJ2-2; 7 bases are a match to TRBD1. V dropped 4 bases and J dropped 6; count of bases not matched to a gene: 2. CDR3 length: 13 residues. Germline-derived CDR1 and CDR2 are MRHNA and SNTAGT. Written as DNA, the CDR3 is TGTGCCAGCAGTGTTGGACAGGCCGGGGAGCTGTTTTTT. Its protein product is CASSVGQAGELFF.

The J gene is TRBJ2-7, the V gene TRBV9; 9 nucleotides agree with TRBD2. The germline V gene encodes CDR1 SGDLS and CDR2 YYNGEE. The CDR3 extends over 15 amino acids. Unmatched junction bases numbered 4, after V lost 2 bases and J lost 1 base. The CDR3 sequence is CASSVGREGSYEQYF. The CDR3, as DNA: TGTGCCAGCAGCGTTGGGCGGGAGGGGTCCTACGAGCAGTACTTC.

The V and J genes are TRBV27 and TRBJ1-1, with D possibly matching TRBD1 (6 bases). V was shortened by 5 bases and J by 2 bases, with 12 bases between the two germline ends. The CDR3 is 14 residues long. Per germline, CDR1 MNHEY and CDR2 SMNVEV (reference sequence). The CDR3, as DNA: TGTGCCAGCAGTCCACATGGGGGCAACACTGAAGCTTTCTTT. It yields the protein CASSPHGGNTEAFF.

The chain carries TRBV7-2 and TRBJ1-3; no clear D. The germline CDR1 and CDR2 sequences are SGHTA and FQGNSA. Trimming removed 4 bases at V and 2 bases at J, with 6 bases between. The CDR3 covers 13 residues. The CDR3 protein is CASSSLTGNTIYF. CDR3 nucleotide sequence: TGTGCCAGCAGCTCTCTGACTGGAAACACCATATATTTT.

This chain joins TRBV28 and TRBJ1-5; 7 nucleotides align to TRBD1. Germline V CDR1 and CDR2: MDHEN, SYDVKM. Trimming at V came to 3 bases and at J to 8 bases, leaving 7 bases not matched to a gene. The CDR3 is 14 amino acids. CDR3 residues: CASSFKGAGKPQHF. For the CDR3, the DNA is TGTGCCAGCAGTTTTAAGGGGGCAGGAAAGCCCCAGCATTTT.

The chain couples TRBV9 to TRBJ2-1; 7 bases match TRBD2. This CDR3 is built from 17 residues. V dropped 3 bases and J dropped 9; count of bases not matched to a gene: 18. CDR1 SGDLS and CDR2 YYNGEE come from the germline V gene. CDR3 sequence reads: CASSETSASGERGEQFF. The CDR3 bases are TGTGCCAGCAGCGAAACTAGTGCGAGCGGGGAGAGGGGTGAGCAGTTCTTC.

The V gene is TRBV30, the J gene TRBJ1-3; the D is unclear. Per the germline V gene, CDR1 is GTSNPN and CDR2 is SVGIG (reference sequence). The CDR3 runs to 13 residues. The V and J ends lost 6 bases and 3 bases respectively, with 12 bases between them. CDR3 DNA sequence: TGTGCCTGCCAAAAGGGAAGTGGAAACACCATATATTTT. Residues: CACQKGSGNTIYF.

The chain links TRBV11-2 to TRBJ2-2, with TRBD1 matching over 8 bases. V shed 6 bases, J shed 3 bases, and the junction held 6 bases outside the gene matches. This CDR3 contains 15 residues. Per the germline V gene, CDR1 is SGHAT and CDR2 is FQNNGV. CDR3 residues: CASRPTGEYTGELFF. For the CDR3, the DNA is TGTGCCAGCAGGCCGACAGGGGAATACACCGGGGAGCTGTTTTTT.

The genes are TRBV9 and TRBJ1-1; D perhaps matches TRBD1 (6 bases). Germline assignment: CDR1 SGDLS and CDR2 YYNGEE. This CDR3 is built from 13 residues. Deletions cut 0 bases from V and 4 bases from J, with 7 bases between. The CDR3 here is CASSVEGGTEAFF. The CDR3 DNA reads as TGTGCCAGCAGCGTAGAGGGGGGCACTGAAGCTTTCTTT.

The chain carries TRBV19 and TRBJ1-5; possible D gene TRBD1, 5 bases. V lost 6 bases to trimming and J lost 6 bases, with 12 bases between them. Germline V lookup: CDR1 LNHDA, CDR2 SQIVND (reference sequence). The CDR3 runs 13 residues. The CDR3 sequence is CASSLGGSQPQHF. Here the CDR3 DNA reads TGTGCCAGTAGCTTGGGGGGTAGTCAGCCCCAGCATTTT.

As regards this clone: At one end the junction does not follow the germline gene, possibly because of a read error. The gene calls are TRBV6-5 and TRBJ1-5; D remains ambiguous. The CDR3 is made up of 14 amino acids. Germline CDR1 MNHEY, CDR2 SVGAGI. The CDR3 sequence is CASSYLGGNQPQHF. The DNA of the CDR3 is TGTGCCAGCAGTTACTTAGGCGGGAATCAACCCCAGCATTTT.

The chain is built from TRBV24-1 and TRBJ1-2; 10 bases align to TRBD1. The germline V gene has CDR1 KGHDR and CDR2 SFDVKD. Trimming took 5 bases from V and 8 from J; bases not matched to a gene: 4. The CDR3 totals 13 residues. The CDR3 spells CATSVRTGGGYTF. For the CDR3, the DNA is TGTGCCACCAGTGTCCGGACAGGGGGAGGCTACACCTTC.

This clone was counted once. The gene calls are TRBV3-1 (or the pseudogene TRBV3-2) and TRBJ2-1; 8 nucleotides align to TRBD1. Germline values: CDR1 LGHDT, CDR2 YNNKEL (reference sequence). The CDR3 consists of 13 residues. J lost 5 bases, V lost 4 bases, and 1 base had no gene match. CDR3 sequence: CASSPDRDNEQFF. CDR3 DNA: TGTGCCAGCAGCCCGGACAGGGACAATGAGCAGTTCTTC.